One sample yielded the 11 T cell receptor beta chains listed below, sequenced in a study of Ad26.COV2.S vaccination and SARS-CoV-2 variants. The repertoire was sequenced with immunoSEQ multiplex PCR; TCRdb's copy has only in-frame clones and lacks some. The table includes 200,000 to 250,000 clones, roughly 90% detected once. Treatment here: over 15 received Ad26.COV2.S at low or high dose, single or two shots; about five received placebo; per-sample allocation not given. Collection of the samples took place on day 63 after the first injection of vaccine or placebo. This specimen was peripheral blood, taken in a trial of Ad26.COV2.S vaccine versus placebo. All receptors come from a person between 18 and 60 years old who received the Ad26.COV2.S COVID-19 vaccine or a placebo.

The V and J genes are TRBV28 and TRBJ2-5; D may be TRBD1 or TRBD2 (5 bases each). The CDR3 is made up of 17 amino acids. V dropped 2 bases and J dropped 0 bases, with 16 bases sitting between them. CDR1 MDHEN and CDR2 SYDVKM come from the germline V gene. CDR3 bases: TGTGCCAGCAGTTTAGGGTTCGAGGGGAAGTACCAAGAGACCCAGTACTTC. As protein: CASSLGFEGKYQETQYF.

The rearrangement joins TRBV7-3 to TRBJ2-3, with D possibly TRBD1 on 6 matching bases. This CDR3 has 13 residues. V was cut by 4 bases and J by 7 bases, with 12 bases left in between. Germline values: CDR1 SGHTA, CDR2 FQGTGA. The CDR3 DNA sequence: TGTGCCAGCAGCTCAGGGACACCAAATACGCAGTATTTT. Protein sequence: CASSSGTPNTQYF.

This rearrangement joins TRBV3-1 (or the pseudogene TRBV3-2) to TRBJ1-5; the match to TRBD1 covers 11 bases. The CDR3 spans 15 residues. The V and J ends lost 5 bases and 4 bases, in that order; junction bases with no gene match: 4. Per the germline V gene, CDR1 is LGHDT and CDR2 is YNNKEL (reference sequence). The CDR3 loop is CASSVDRGLNQPQHF. Here the CDR3 DNA reads TGTGCCAGCAGCGTGGACAGGGGGCTAAATCAGCCCCAGCATTTT.

This chain connects TRBV10-3 to TRBJ2-3; D is perhaps TRBD1 (5 bases). Trimming left V 4 bases short and J 1 base short, with 9 bases between. Per germline, CDR1 ENHRY and CDR2 SYGVKD. The CDR3 extends over 14 amino acids. The CDR3 DNA sequence: TGTGCCATCAGTGTAGGGGCAGGCACAGATACGCAGTATTTT. This translates into CAISVGAGTDTQYF.

This clone was observed a few times. The rearrangement uses TRBV9 and TRBJ2-1; the D is unclear. The CDR3 spans 12 residues. Between the trimmed V and J ends, which lost 4 bases and 8 bases, there was a span of 10 bases. Germline loops: CDR1 SGDLS, CDR2 YYNGEE. CDR3 in amino acids: CASSPVLDEQFF. Here the CDR3 DNA reads TGTGCCAGCAGCCCCGTTTTGGATGAGCAGTTCTTC.

This chain uses TRBV6-6 with TRBJ1-5; D ambiguous. The germline CDR1 and CDR2 sequences are MNHNY and SVGAGI (reference sequence). V dropped 9 bases and J dropped 0 bases, with 12 bases sitting between them. The CDR3 runs 14 residues. The CDR3 nucleotides are TGTGCCAGTAAGGAGGTCAATAGCAATCAGCCCCAGCATTTT. Amino acids: CASKEVNSNQPQHF.

This chain links TRBV7-8 with TRBJ2-7, with D possibly being TRBD1 (5 bases). Germline CDR1 reads SGHVS; CDR2 reads FQNEAQ. V shed 4 bases and J shed 5 bases, with 15 bases lying between them. CDR3 length: 14 amino acids. The CDR3 protein is CASSSQVFWDEQYF. As DNA, the CDR3 is TGTGCCAGCAGCTCACAGGTGTTTTGGGACGAGCAGTACTTC.

This clone was found once. The CDR3 sequence: CASSSDRTYEKAFF. The CDR3 DNA is TGTGCCAGCAGCTCCGACAGAACCTACGAGAAAGCTTTCTTT. The chain couples TRBV7-9 to TRBJ1-1, with D tentatively TRBD1 (5 bases). Trimming removed 4 bases at V and 9 bases at J, with 18 bases between. Germline CDR1 is SEHNR and CDR2 is FQNEAQ (reference sequence). The CDR3 totals 14 residues.

V is TRBV5-1 and J is TRBJ1-5, with D possibly TRBD1 on 5 matching bases. The CDR3 sequence is 15 residues long. Germline V gene data show CDR1 as SGHRS and CDR2 as YFSETQ. Between the trimmed V and J ends, which lost 0 bases and 1 base, there was a span of 8 bases. The CDR3 region is CASSLEGRSNQPQHF. The CDR3 DNA is TGCGCCAGCAGCTTGGAGGGGAGAAGCAATCAGCCCCAGCATTTT. The variable domain in full, completed from reference TRBV5-1 and TRBJ1-5, reads KAGVTQTPRYLIKTRGQQVTLSCSPISGHRSVSWYQQTPGQGLQFLFEYFSETQRNKGNFPGRFSGRQFSNSRSEMNVSTLELGDSALYLCASSLEGRSNQPQHFGDGTRLSIL.

The chain combines TRBV28 with TRBJ2-2, with TRBD1 identical over 7 bases. The CDR3 has 16 amino acids. V was pared by 3 bases and J by 8 bases, with 12 bases of the junction left unmatched. In germline, CDR1 is MDHEN, CDR2 SYDVKM. The CDR3 nucleotides read TGTGCCAGCAGTTTCGGACAGTTGGCCAGGGGGGGGGAGCTGTTTTTT. Residues: CASSFGQLARGGELFF.

The J gene is TRBJ2-7, the V gene TRBV6-2 or TRBV6-3, with TRBD2 identical over 9 bases. CDR1 is MNHEY, CDR2 SVGEGT, per germline. The CDR3 length is 12 residues. J was trimmed by 13 bases and V by 6 bases; bases with no gene match: 10. The CDR3, as DNA: TGTGCCAGCAGCCTAGTGACTAGCGGAGTCTACTTC. Protein: CASSLVTSGVYF.